This entry is about one T cell receptor beta chain. Its antigen has not been determined. Per-nucleotide qualities are absent, and no much larger clonotype sits a single base away. The data belong to a study of shared clonotypes between healthy human individuals (dated by TCRdb to about 2020). In terms of the full investigation: A few men and two women, aged 18 to 49 years, made up the cohort. To increase sequencing depth and limit assay-specific biases, TCR repertoire library preparation and sequencing were carried out by different laboratories using diverse techniques. To estimate repertoire size and how much clonotypes are shared between individuals, the study performed deep sequencing of blood TCR repertoires from roughly five healthy adults. Per donor, leukapheresis produced somewhere between about 0.85 and 10 billion PBMCs. The paper as a whole reports these results and caveats: Sampling was restricted to blood, and TCR repertoires in tissue are likely to differ from TCR repertoires in blood. Because the study included a small number of donors, the genetic and exposure-history diversity represented was limited. Pairwise subsampling indicated that sequencing depth was expected to affect the degree of clonotype sharing among donors.

Based on the germline V gene (reference sequence), the CDR1 and CDR2 sequences are LNHDA and SQIVND. The junction shows trimming of 6 bases on V and 5 bases on J, plus 16 bases between the germline ends. The CDR3 runs 14 residues from the cysteine to the phenylalanine. Only the CDR3 portion is preserved as DNA: 42 bases, with reading frame beginning at the first base. Using the deep immunoSEQ assay, TCR CDR3 regions were amplified from genomic DNA by multiplex PCR. Genomic DNA extracted from each cell subset was distributed evenly over all wells of several immunoSEQ 96-well plates, and each plate served as one replicate. For unsorted PBMC, 300 ng of genomic DNA, equivalent to around 30,000 T cell genomes, went into each replicate PCR. Ten immunoSEQ deep assay plates were used to sequence the unsorted PBMC genomic DNA. Purified libraries were quantified with a Qubit 3.0 fluorometer, sized on a Bioanalyzer 2100, and re-quantified with the KAPA Library Quantification kit. A separate single-read 150-cycle Illumina NextSeq 550 flow cell was used to sequence each immunoSEQ 96-well plate. Regarding the original processing steps: Because the immunoSEQ output held only junctional sequences and lacked quality scores, the filtering could not match the filtering applied to full-length reads. Sequences were annotated with PyIR, a Python wrapper for IgBLAST v1.9, using IMGT germline references to assign V/J genes and CDR3. Reads with weak V/J assignments (E-value above 1e-6), missing CDR3, stop codons, out-of-frame junctions, or ambiguous translated residues were removed. V3J clonotypes were defined as sequences sharing an identical inferred V gene, J gene, and CDR3 amino acid sequence. To compute the percentage overlap between repertoires, the number of shared unique clonotypes was divided by the size of the smaller repertoire. Richness of each repertoire was evaluated using RTK rarefaction, the Chao1 estimator, and Recon v2.1 estimates of unobserved clonotypes. The immuneACCESS repertoire file appears here via TCRdb, limited to in-frame rearrangements. These files lack a portion of the clones; in checked studies, under half of the deficit traces to unresolved V genes, and the cause of the others is not known. The D gene and trimming were derived from the DNA, and the V and J assignments and clone size from that table. The sample profile shows some 490,000 clones; approximately 78% of them were found once. Jointly, the top ten make up approximately 12% of the sample.

The donors were healthy, HIV-negative adults with no recently reported acute infections or vaccinations. Every donor was a Caucasian adult living in Nashville, Tennessee, USA. For unsorted samples, approximately 81 million PBMCs were counted, and genomic DNA was extracted using the QIAamp DNA Blood Mini kit. After blood collection by leukapheresis, PBMCs were isolated using Ficoll-Histopaque density gradient centrifugation and then cryopreserved in the vapor phase of liquid nitrogen. The V and J genes are TRBV19 and TRBJ2-5, and possibly TRBD1, on 6 matching bases. The receptor was isolated from a woman between 40 and 55 years old in good health. Some clones in this sample may be carry-over from other donors' samples. Sequencing input: PBMCs. CDR3 loop: CASRTTGPGETQYF. In nucleotides, the sequence is TGTGCCAGTAGGACGACAGGTCCGGGGGAGACCCAGTACTTC.